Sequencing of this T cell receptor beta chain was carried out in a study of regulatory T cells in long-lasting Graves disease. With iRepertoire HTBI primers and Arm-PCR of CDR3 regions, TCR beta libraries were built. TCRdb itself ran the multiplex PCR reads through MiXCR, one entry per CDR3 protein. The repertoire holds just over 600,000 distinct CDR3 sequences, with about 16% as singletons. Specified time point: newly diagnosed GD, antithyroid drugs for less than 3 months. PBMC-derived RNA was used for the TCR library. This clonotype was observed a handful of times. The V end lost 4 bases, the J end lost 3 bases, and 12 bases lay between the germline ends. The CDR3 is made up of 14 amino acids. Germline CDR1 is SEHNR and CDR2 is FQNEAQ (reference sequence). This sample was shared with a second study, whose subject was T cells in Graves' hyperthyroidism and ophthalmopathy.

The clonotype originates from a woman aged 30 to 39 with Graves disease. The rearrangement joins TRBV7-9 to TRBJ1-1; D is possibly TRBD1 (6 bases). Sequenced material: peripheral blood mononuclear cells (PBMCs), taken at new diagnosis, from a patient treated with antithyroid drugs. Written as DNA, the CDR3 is TGTGCCAGCAGCTCAACAGGGAGTGACACTGAAGCTTTCTTT. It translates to CASSSTGSDTEAFF.